This T cell receptor beta chain originates from a study of blood T cells in healthy people across ages. The study, taken as a whole, reports: Diversity of TCR beta per million T cells declined in a roughly linear way with age.

The CDR3 spans 13 residues. The germline CDR1 and CDR2 sequences are SGHRS and YFSETQ. Trimming removed 10 bases from V and 4 bases from J, with 17 bases in between. Healthy Russian Caucasian donors spanned ages about 6 to 100 years. Each donor's blood draw was roughly 9.8 milliliters of peripheral blood. Primed by a sample-barcoded 5' primer and a J-beta primer mix, a second PCR proceeded for roughly 7 to 12 cycles. MiXCR, applied by TCRdb to the 5' RACE reads, yields one record per CDR3 protein. In the table there are 700,000 or so distinct CDR3 sequences, roughly two fifths of which are singletons. Concerning this clonotype: Its antigen is undetermined. This may be a read error: a much more frequent sequence differs by one nucleotide.

The sequenced material came from blood. The source is a man aged 80 or over in good health. V and J are TRBV5-1 and TRBJ1-2; D possibly corresponds to TRBD1 (5 bases). In DNA form, the CDR3 reads TGCGCCGGCCGTGCGGGGGTTGGCTATGGCTACACCTTC. Protein product: CAGRAGVGYGYTF.